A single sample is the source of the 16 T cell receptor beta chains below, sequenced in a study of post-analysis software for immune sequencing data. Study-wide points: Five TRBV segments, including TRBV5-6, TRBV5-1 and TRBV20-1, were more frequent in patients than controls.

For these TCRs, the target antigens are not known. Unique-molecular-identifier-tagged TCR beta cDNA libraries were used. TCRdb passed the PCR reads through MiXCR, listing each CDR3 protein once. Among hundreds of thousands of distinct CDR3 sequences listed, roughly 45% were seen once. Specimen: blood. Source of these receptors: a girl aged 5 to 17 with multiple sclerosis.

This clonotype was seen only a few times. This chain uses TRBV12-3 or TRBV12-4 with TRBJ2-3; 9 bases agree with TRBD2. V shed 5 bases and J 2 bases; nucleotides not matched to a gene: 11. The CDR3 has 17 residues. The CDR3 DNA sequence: TGTGCCAGCAGTACCACGACTAGCGGAGGGAACACAGATACGCAGTATTTT. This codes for CASSTTTSGGNTDTQYF.

The CDR3 bases are TGTGCCAGCAGTATGAGACAGGGTGAAGCTTTCTTT. Its translation is CASSMRQGEAFF. V and J are TRBV27 and TRBJ1-1; 7 bases agree with TRBD1. V shed 5 bases, J shed 7 bases, and the junction held 4 bases outside the gene matches. Germline CDR1 reads MNHEY; CDR2 reads SMNVEV (reference sequence). There are 12 residues in the CDR3.

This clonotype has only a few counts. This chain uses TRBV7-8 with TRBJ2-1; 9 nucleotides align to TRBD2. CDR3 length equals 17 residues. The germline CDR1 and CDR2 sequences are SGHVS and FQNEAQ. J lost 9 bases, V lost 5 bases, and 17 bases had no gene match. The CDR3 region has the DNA TGTGCCAGCAGCCCCCCCGGTAGAGTAGCGGGAGTCAGTGAGCAGTTCTTC. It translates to CASSPPGRVAGVSEQFF. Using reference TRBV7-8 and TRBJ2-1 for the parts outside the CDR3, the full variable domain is GAGVSQSPRYKVAKRGQDVALRCDPISGHVSLFWYQQALGQGPEFLTYFQNEAQLDKSGLPSDRFFAERPEGSVSTLKIQRTQQEDSAVYLCASSPPGRVAGVSEQFFGPGTRLTVL.

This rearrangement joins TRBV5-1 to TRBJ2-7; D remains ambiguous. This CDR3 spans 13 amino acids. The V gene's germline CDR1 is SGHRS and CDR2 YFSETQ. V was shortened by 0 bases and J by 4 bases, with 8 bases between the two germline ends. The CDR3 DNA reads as TGCGCCAGCAGCTTGGAGGCAGATTACGAGCAGTACTTC. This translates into CASSLEADYEQYF.

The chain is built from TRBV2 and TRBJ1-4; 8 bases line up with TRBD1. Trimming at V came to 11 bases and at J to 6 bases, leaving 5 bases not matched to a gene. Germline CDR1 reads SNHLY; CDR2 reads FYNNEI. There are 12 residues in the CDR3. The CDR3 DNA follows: TGTGCCGGAGACAGGGGTGATGAAAAACTGTTTTTT. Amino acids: CAGDRGDEKLFF.

CDR3 sequence: CASSGTHLNTEAFF. The CDR3 DNA is TGTGCCAGCAGCGGGACACACCTGAACACTGAAGCTTTCTTT. The rearrangement uses TRBV12-3 or TRBV12-4 and TRBJ1-1; possibly TRBD1 for D (6 bases). This CDR3 contains 14 residues. The ends were cut back, 6 bases at V and 0 bases at J, with 11 bases in the middle.

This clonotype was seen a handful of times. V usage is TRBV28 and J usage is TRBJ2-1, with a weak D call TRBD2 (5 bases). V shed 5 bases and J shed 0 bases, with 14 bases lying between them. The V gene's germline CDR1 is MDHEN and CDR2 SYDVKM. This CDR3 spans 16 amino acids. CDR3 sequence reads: CASSLNSASSYNEQFF. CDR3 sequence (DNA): TGTGCCAGCAGTCTTAATAGCGCAAGCTCCTACAATGAGCAGTTCTTC.

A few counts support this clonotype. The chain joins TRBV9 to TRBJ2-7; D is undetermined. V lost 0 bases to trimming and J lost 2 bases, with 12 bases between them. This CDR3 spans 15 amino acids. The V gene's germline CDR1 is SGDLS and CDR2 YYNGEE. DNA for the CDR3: TGTGCCAGCAGCGTAGGGGATGATCGCACCTACGAGCAGTACTTC. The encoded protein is CASSVGDDRTYEQYF.

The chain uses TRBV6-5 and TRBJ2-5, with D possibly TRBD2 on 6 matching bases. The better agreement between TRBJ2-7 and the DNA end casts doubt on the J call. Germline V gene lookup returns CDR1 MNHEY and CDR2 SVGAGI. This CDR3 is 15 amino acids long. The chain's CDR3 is CASSGLHDTSYEQYF. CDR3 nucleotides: TGTGCCAGCAGCGGACTACACGACACCTCTTACGAGCAGTACTTC.

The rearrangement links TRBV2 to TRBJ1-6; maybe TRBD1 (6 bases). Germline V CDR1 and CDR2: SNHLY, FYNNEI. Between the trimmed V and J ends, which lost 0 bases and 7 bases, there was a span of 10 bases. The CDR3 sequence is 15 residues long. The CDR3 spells CASSEAAGDNSPLHF. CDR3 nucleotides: TGTGCCAGCAGTGAAGCGGCAGGGGACAATTCACCCCTCCACTTT.

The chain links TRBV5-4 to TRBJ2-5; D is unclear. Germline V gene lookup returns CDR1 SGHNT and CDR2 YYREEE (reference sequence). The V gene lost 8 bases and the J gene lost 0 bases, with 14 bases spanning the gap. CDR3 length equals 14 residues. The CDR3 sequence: CASMRTLDQETQYF. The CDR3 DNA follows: TGTGCCAGTATGAGGACGCTGGACCAAGAGACCCAGTACTTC.

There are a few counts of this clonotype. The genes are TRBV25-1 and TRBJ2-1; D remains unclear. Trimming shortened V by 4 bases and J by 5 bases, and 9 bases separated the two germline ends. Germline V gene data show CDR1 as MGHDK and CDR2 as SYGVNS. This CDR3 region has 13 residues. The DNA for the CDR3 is TGTGCCAGCAGTGGCCAGCGACACAATGAGCAGTTCTTC. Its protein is CASSGQRHNEQFF.

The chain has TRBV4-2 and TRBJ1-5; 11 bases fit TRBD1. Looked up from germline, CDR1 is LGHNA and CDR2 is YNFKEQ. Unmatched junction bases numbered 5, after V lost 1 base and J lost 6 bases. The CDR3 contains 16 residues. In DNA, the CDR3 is TGTGCCAGCAGCCAAGGAAGGACAGGGGGCAGTCAGCCCCAGCATTTT. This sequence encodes CASSQGRTGGSQPQHF.

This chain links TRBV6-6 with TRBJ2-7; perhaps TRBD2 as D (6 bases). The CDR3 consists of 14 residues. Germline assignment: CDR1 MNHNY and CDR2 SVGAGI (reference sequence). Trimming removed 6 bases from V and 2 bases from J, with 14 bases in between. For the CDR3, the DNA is TGTGCCAGCAGACCTCCGGGAGCCGCCTACGAGCAGTACTTC. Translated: CASRPPGAAYEQYF.

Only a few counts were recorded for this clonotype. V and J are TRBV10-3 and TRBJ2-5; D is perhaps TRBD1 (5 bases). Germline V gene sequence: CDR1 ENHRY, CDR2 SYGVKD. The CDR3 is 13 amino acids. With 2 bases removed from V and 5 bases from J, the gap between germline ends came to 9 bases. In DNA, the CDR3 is TGTGCCATCAGTGAGCGTCAGGGCGAGACCCAGTACTTC. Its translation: CAISERQGETQYF.

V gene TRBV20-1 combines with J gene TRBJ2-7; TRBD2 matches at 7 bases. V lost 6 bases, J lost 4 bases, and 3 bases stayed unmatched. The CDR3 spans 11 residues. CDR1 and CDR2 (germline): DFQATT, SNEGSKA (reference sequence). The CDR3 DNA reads TGCAGTGCGAGACTAGCTTACGAGCAGTACTTC. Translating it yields CSARLAYEQYF.